The 13 T cell receptor beta chains presented below share a single source sample, sequenced in a study of memory CD4+ T cells and cytomegalovirus serostatus. The protocol was immunoSEQ multiplex PCR, while the TCRdb copy is restricted to in-frame clones and leaves out a portion. The sample has about 60,000 clones, 75% to 80% seen once; the top ten hold almost 0.9%. The sort gate was single viable CD3+CD4+CD8-CD45RO+ cells for memory CD4+ T cells. Sequences were obtained from memory CD4+ T cells from blood. The source is an adult in good health and CMV-seronegative.

This sequence joins TRBV6-1 and TRBJ2-7; D may be TRBD2 (6 bases). CDR1 and CDR2 (germline): MNHNS, SASEGT. V was cut by 7 bases and J by 1 base, with 17 bases left in between. This CDR3 has 15 residues. The CDR3 reads CASIAVLSGSYEQYF. The CDR3 nucleotides are TGTGCCAGCATCGCTGTTCTGAGCGGGTCCTACGAGCAGTACTTC.

The chain joins TRBV10-3 to TRBJ1-2; D remains unclear. The CDR3 spans 15 residues. From germline, CDR1 is ENHRY and CDR2 SYGVKD. V lost 6 bases and J 0 bases, leaving 14 bases between the germline ends. The CDR3 sequence is CAIRAELLANYGYTF. The CDR3 bases are TGTGCCATCAGGGCAGAATTGTTAGCTAACTATGGCTACACCTTC.

The CDR3: CASSWAGVDTQYF. The CDR3 nucleotides are TGCGCCAGCAGCTGGGCGGGAGTGGATACGCAGTATTTT. This chain links TRBV5-1 with TRBJ2-3, with 7 bases fitting TRBD2. Per the germline V gene, CDR1 is SGHRS and CDR2 is YFSETQ. This CDR3 spans 13 amino acids. V lost 3 bases to trimming and J lost 6 bases; unmatched junction nucleotides: 4.

The rearrangement joins TRBV5-1 to TRBJ1-1; TRBD1 aligns across 7 bases. V trimming: 4 bases; J trimming: 4 bases; junction bases outside the gene matches: 10. CDR3 length: 15 residues. From germline, CDR1 is SGHRS and CDR2 YFSETQ. For the CDR3, the DNA is TGCGCCAGCAGCCCGACGACAGGGTCGGGCACTGAAGCTTTCTTT. It specifies CASSPTTGSGTEAFF.

About this clone itself: The limits of the CDR3 on the DNA are not certain, so only TCRdb's listed CDR3 is given. The chain is built from TRBV1 and TRBJ2-7; TRBD2, as called in the table, went unchecked against the DNA. TRBV1 corresponds to a pseudogene. The CDR3 spans 14 residues, counting both ends. The CDR3 region is CTSSFGLGAYEQYF.

The table lists this clone with a count of one. V and J are TRBV29-1 and TRBJ1-5; TRBD1 matches 9 bases. Trimming took 4 bases from V and 3 from J; bases not matched to a gene: 1. Germline V gene sequence: CDR1 SQVTM, CDR2 ANQGSEA. The CDR3 covers 13 residues. The CDR3 DNA reads TGCAGCGTTGGGGACAGGGTCAATCAGCCCCAGCATTTT. Amino acids: CSVGDRVNQPQHF. Full variable domain (remainder filled in from reference TRBV29-1 and TRBJ1-5): SAVISQKPSRDICQRGTSLTIQCQVDSQVTMMFWYRQQPGQSLTLIATANQGSEATYESGFVIDKFPISRPNLTFSTLTVSNMSPEDSSIYLCSVGDRVNQPQHFGDGTRLSIL.

Only one count was recorded for this clone. V and J are TRBV12-5 and TRBJ1-4, with D possibly being TRBD1 (6 bases). Trimming shortened V by 6 bases and J by 5 bases, and 13 bases separated the two germline ends. Looked up from germline, CDR1 is LGHNT and CDR2 is FRNRAP. The CDR3 runs 14 residues. The CDR3 region is CASGQGRTNEKLFF. The CDR3 nucleotides are TGTGCTAGTGGACAGGGAAGGACCAATGAAAAACTGTTTTTT. The full variable domain, its missing parts supplied by reference TRBV12-5 and TRBJ1-4, is DARVTQTPRHKVTEMGQEVTMRCQPILGHNTVFWYRQTMMQGLELLAYFRNRAPLDDSGMPKDRFSAEMPDATLATLKIQPSEPRDSAVYFCASGQGRTNEKLFFGSGTQLSVL.

The chain combines TRBV5-6 with TRBJ2-5, with TRBD1 matching 7 bases. The ends lost 4 bases at V and 5 bases at J; junction bases unmatched: 8. Germline CDR1 reads SGHDT; CDR2 reads YYEEEE. The CDR3 has 14 amino acids. CDR3 sequence reads: CASSPGQDEETQYF. The DNA of the CDR3 is TGTGCCAGCAGCCCAGGACAGGACGAGGAGACCCAGTACTTC.

The chain joins TRBV9 to TRBJ2-3; 7 nucleotides line up with TRBD1. CDR1 is SGDLS, CDR2 YYNGEE, per germline. J lost 1 base, V lost 3 bases, and 8 bases had no gene match. This CDR3 contains 16 residues. In nucleotides, the CDR3 is TGTGCCAGCAGCGGACTACAGGGGAGACGCACAGATACGCAGTATTTT. Its protein product is CASSGLQGRRTDTQYF.

Concerning this clone: Other DNA sequences in the sample encode the same CDR3. The chain recombines TRBV9 with TRBJ2-5, with D possibly being TRBD1 (5 bases). The V end was cut by 1 base, the J end by 5 bases, with 9 bases between. Per the germline V gene, CDR1 is SGDLS and CDR2 is YYNGEE. The length of the CDR3 is 13 residues. The CDR3 is CASSVRGGETQYF. CDR3 nucleotides: TGTGCCAGCAGCGTAAGGGGTGGGGAGACCCAGTACTTC. Drawing the rest from reference TRBV9 and TRBJ2-5, the complete variable domain is DSGVTQTPKHLITATGQRVTLRCSPRSGDLSVYWYQQSLDQGLQFLIQYYNGEERAKGNILERFSAQQFPDLHSELNLSSLELGDSALYFCASSVRGGETQYFGPGTRLLVL.

The gene calls are TRBV28 and TRBJ2-3, with D perhaps given as TRBD1 or TRBD2 (5 bases each). Germline V gene sequence: CDR1 MDHEN, CDR2 SYDVKM. With 5 bases removed from V and 3 bases from J, the gap between germline ends came to 9 bases. The CDR3 runs to 13 residues. The CDR3 reads CASSPEGTDTQYF. CDR3 coding DNA: TGTGCCAGCAGTCCCGAGGGGACAGATACGCAGTATTTT.

CDR3 sequence (DNA): TGTGCCAGCAGCCCGACAACCGGGACAGGGGGCCGCGAGCAGTACTTC. The encoded protein is CASSPTTGTGGREQYF. The chain has TRBV7-2 and TRBJ2-7; TRBD1 matches at 12 bases. CDR3 size: 16 residues. Germline V gives CDR1 SGHTA, CDR2 FQGNSA. V was pared by 5 bases and J by 6 bases, with 11 bases of the junction left unmatched.

This chain links TRBV10-1 with TRBJ2-1, with 10 positions matching TRBD2. Germline loops: CDR1 WNHNN, CDR2 SYGVQD (reference sequence). The CDR3 is 16 residues long. J gave up 4 bases and V 3 bases, and 6 bases lay outside the gene matches. DNA of the CDR3: TGCGCCAGCAGTGATGCCGGACTAGCGGCTTACAATGAGCAGTTCTTC. Amino acids: CASSDAGLAAYNEQFF.